The clone carrying this T cell receptor beta chain has just a few counts. Antigen unknown. This entry comes from a study of naive and memory T cell subsets. Findings and caveats of the study: Over 90% of naive TCR sequences appeared only once, unlike memory subsets.

The CDR3 runs to 16 residues. Germline CDR1 and CDR2: MDHEN and SYDVKM. V was shortened by 5 bases and J by 1 base, with 12 bases between the two germline ends. The beta constant-region primer was an equimolar mix of two oligonucleotides covering TRBC1 and TRBC2. Four rounds of PCR amplified the ligated cDNA using nested alpha and beta constant-region primers plus SP2. TCRdb recomputed calls from the UMI-ligation and nested PCR reads with MiXCR, one row per CDR3 protein. The table has 95,000 to 150,000 distinct CDR3 sequences, roughly 36% seen once; the top ten hold about 0.85%. Alpha and beta libraries were amplified separately from the second PCR onward. Cells stained for CD3, CD4, CD8, CD45RA, CD27 and viability were sorted into four CD45RA/CD27 subsets.

This receptor was identified in a human donor in good health. The V call is TRBV28, the J call TRBJ2-6, with D tentatively TRBD1 or TRBD2 (5 bases each). Material for sequencing was central memory CD4+ T cells from blood. The CDR3 bases are TGTGCCAGCAGTCCCCAGGGACCTTCTGGGGCCAACGTCCTGACTTTC. This encodes CASSPQGPSGANVLTF. Full variable domain (remainder filled in from reference TRBV28 and TRBJ2-6): DVKVTQSSRYLVKRTGEKVFLECVQDMDHENMFWYRQDPGLGLRLIYFSYDVKMKEKGDIPEGYSVSREKKERFSLILESASTNQTSMYLCASSPQGPSGANVLTFGAGSRLTVL.